These T cell receptor beta chains were read from a single sample in a study of T-cell memory formation after mild COVID-19. From the 5' RACE reads, TCRdb called clonotypes with MiXCR, one entry per CDR3 protein. The sample consists of about 270,000 distinct CDR3 sequences, under 20% of them appearing once. Source material: PBMCs or a T cell subset sorted from them (not recorded which). The receptors originated from a man between 18 and 29 years old who had mild COVID-19 (a few samples of this study predate the infection). Cell type and time point are not known. Both conserved end residues are trimmed from each CDR3.

TRBJ1-2,TRBV2,ASNRIRASGYT
TRBJ1-5,TRBV18,ASSWGSTAGEPQH
TRBJ2-3,TRBV10-3,AISEDLAFNTQY
TRBJ2-5,TRBV5-1,ASSLVQGQETQY
TRBJ2-1,TRBV27,ASSLRGTGLHEQF
TRBJ2-5,TRBV7-2,ASSLGGGPETQY
TRBJ2-3,TRBV7-9,ASSSRGLGTDTQY
TRBJ2-3,TRBV6-5,ASSYRARDTQY
TRBJ2-3,TRBV5-1,ASSLRGGDLTDTQY
TRBJ1-1,TRBV4-3,ASSPLLGTEAF
TRBJ1-2,TRBV4-3,ASSQDFGTGYGYT
TRBJ2-2,TRBV4-3,ASSQGSGGSTGELF
TRBJ1-1,TRBV12-3/TRBV12-4,ASSFRADTEAF
TRBJ2-1,TRBV6-1,ASSRTDALEQF
TRBJ1-1,TRBV5-1,ASSLYGGNTEAF
TRBJ1-2,TRBV18,ASSPRPGDGYT
TRBJ2-5,TRBV7-6,ASSSRQVSQETQY
TRBJ1-1,TRBV7-8,ASSLHGTEAF
TRBJ2-5,TRBV9,ASAGGDPTETQY
TRBJ2-7,TRBV7-2,ASRTKRGVSYEQY
TRBJ2-2,TRBV10-3,AISGVGSTGELF
TRBJ1-5,TRBV2,ASGRGRQPQH
TRBJ2-5,TRBV7-2,ASSLVRGYQETQY
TRBJ1-2,TRBV6-5,ASSYSEGGYT
TRBJ1-1,TRBV5-1,ASSLAGHTNTEAF
TRBJ2-7,TRBV27,ASSPYLAGGYEQY
TRBJ1-5,TRBV7-2,ASSLSQGRNQPQH
TRBJ2-1,TRBV5-6,ASSLGCEQF
TRBJ1-1,TRBV12-3/TRBV12-4,ASSLDRGPNTEAF
TRBJ1-6,TRBV6-5,ASTLNQGLDNSPLH
TRBJ2-3,TRBV7-8,ASSSTQLTDTQY
TRBJ2-1,TRBV6-6,ASSYSIGGFDEQF
TRBJ2-3,TRBV5-5,ASSLTALQTDTQY
TRBJ1-5,TRBV20-1,SARAGWGAINQPQH
TRBJ2-5,TRBV25-1,ASSAVQETQY
TRBJ2-7,TRBV4-3,ASSETGGSSYEQY
TRBJ2-1,TRBV6-6,ASRPAHNEQF
TRBJ2-3,TRBV6-5,ASSRTFTTDTQY
TRBJ2-3,TRBV7-9,ASSLQGIKDTQY
TRBJ1-2,TRBV7-6,ASSTGQGGGYT
TRBJ1-2,TRBV4-3,ASSQDDYSDVGYT
TRBJ2-3,TRBV2,ASTQGARYDTDTQY
TRBJ1-5,TRBV6-2/TRBV6-3,ASSPRGAPNQPQH
TRBJ1-2,TRBV7-3,ASSTTGGGYT
TRBJ2-7,TRBV27,ASSNPGASGGISYEQY
TRBJ1-1,TRBV6-2/TRBV6-3,ASSFNPHRTEAF
TRBJ2-1,TRBV5-5,ASSLVKAGARLYNEQF
TRBJ1-3,TRBV7-2,ASSLLGILSGNTIY
TRBJ1-5,TRBV7-2,ASSLDDIQPQH
TRBJ2-5,TRBV5-1,ASSLGEVGGTQY
TRBJ2-3,TRBV20-1,SAARPQGRGGVDTQY
TRBJ1-2,TRBV6-2/TRBV6-3,ASGAGTYGYT
TRBJ2-5,TRBV29-1,SVEDLGDETQY
TRBJ1-1,TRBV6-1,ASSVSDRPGAF
TRBJ2-3,TRBV4-3,ASSQVQGANTQY
TRBJ1-3,TRBV7-2,ASSPRIPGVYSGNTIY
TRBJ2-3,TRBV5-5,ASASLGDRHTDTQY
TRBJ1-5,TRBV29-1,SVGQGARDQPQH